Sequencing of this T cell receptor beta chain was carried out in a study of T-cell memory formation after mild COVID-19. Study-wide context: Clustering of TCRs was largely donor specific.

This clonotype was counted once. The CDR3 has 15 residues. The V end was cut by 3 bases, the J end by 9 bases, with 15 bases between. Germline-derived CDR1 and CDR2 are KGHSH and LQKENI. TCRdb reprocessed the 5' RACE reads via MiXCR and lists one record per CDR3 protein. The data show more than 300,000 distinct CDR3 sequences, roughly 13% seen once. This sequence joins TRBV18 and TRBJ1-6; tentatively, D is TRBD1 (6 bases). Sequences were obtained from PBMCs or a T cell subset sorted from them (not recorded which). The origin of this receptor is a man younger than 35 who had mild COVID-19 (a few samples of this study predate the infection). Cell type and time point are not known. Written as DNA, the CDR3 is TGTGCCAGCTCACCCTCTCCAGGGGTCGGTTCACCCCTCCACTTT. Amino acids: CASSPSPGVGSPLHF.